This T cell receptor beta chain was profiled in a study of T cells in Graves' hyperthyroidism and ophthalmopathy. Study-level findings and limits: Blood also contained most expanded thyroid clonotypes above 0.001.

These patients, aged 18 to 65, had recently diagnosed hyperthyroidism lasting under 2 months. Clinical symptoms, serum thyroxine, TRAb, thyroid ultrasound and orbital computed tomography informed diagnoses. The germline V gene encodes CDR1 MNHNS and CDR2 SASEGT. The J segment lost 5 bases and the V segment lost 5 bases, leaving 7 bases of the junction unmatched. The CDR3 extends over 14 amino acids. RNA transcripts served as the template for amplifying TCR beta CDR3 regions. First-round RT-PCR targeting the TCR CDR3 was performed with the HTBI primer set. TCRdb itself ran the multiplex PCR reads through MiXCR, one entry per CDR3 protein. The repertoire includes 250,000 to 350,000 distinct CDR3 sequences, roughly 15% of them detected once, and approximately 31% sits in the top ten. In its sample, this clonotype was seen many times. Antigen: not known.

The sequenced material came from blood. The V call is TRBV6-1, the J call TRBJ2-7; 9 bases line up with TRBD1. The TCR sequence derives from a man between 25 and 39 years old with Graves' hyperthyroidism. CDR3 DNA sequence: TGTGCCAGCAGTCAAACAGGGGGCTGGGACGAGCAGTACTTC. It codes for CASSQTGGWDEQYF.